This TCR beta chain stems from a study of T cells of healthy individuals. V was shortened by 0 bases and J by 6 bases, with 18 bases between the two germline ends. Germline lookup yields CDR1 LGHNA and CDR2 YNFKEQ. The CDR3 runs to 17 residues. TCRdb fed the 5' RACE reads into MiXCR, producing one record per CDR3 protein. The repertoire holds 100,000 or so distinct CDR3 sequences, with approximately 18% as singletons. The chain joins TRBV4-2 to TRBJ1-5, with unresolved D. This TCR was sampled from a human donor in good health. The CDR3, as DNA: TGTGCCAGCAGCCAAGAACTTCGTACGGGTAAAGGTCAGCCCCAGCATTTT. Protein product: CASSQELRTGKGQPQHF.